The rows below give T cell receptor beta chains drawn from one sample of a study of cytomegalovirus exposure and HLA in healthy donors. Profiling relied on immunoSEQ multiplex PCR, and the TCRdb table lists in-frame clones only, not all of them. With tens of thousands of clones in the sample, the ten largest clones hold about 1.7%. The sequencing sample was made of PBMCs. Every receptor here comes from a woman in her 30s in good health and CMV-seronegative. Both conserved end residues are part of each CDR3.

j_call: TRBJ2-7
v_call: TRBV27
cdr3_aa: CASSPRGSPSYEQYF

j_call: TRBJ2-7
v_call: TRBV19
cdr3_aa: CASSMGQGVNEQYF

j_call: TRBJ1-1
v_call: TRBV30
cdr3_aa: CAWSVRVSGAFF

j_call: TRBJ2-7
v_call: TRBV5-6
cdr3_aa: CASSPPTGLTGEQYF

j_call: TRBJ2-5
v_call: TRBV5-6
cdr3_aa: CASSLLATRETQYF

j_call: TRBJ2-5
v_call: TRBV4-1
cdr3_aa: CASSRYRGLLYQETQYF

j_call: TRBJ2-7
v_call: TRBV19
cdr3_aa: CASSIGRAYEQYF

j_call: TRBJ2-6
v_call: TRBV29-1
cdr3_aa: CSVYTGAGANVLTF

j_call: TRBJ2-2
v_call: TRBV30
cdr3_aa: CAYQRTGATGELFF

j_call: TRBJ1-1
v_call: TRBV5-1
cdr3_aa: CASSLYRENTEAFF

j_call: TRBJ2-3
v_call: TRBV6-5
cdr3_aa: CASSPQGYTDTQYF

j_call: TRBJ2-3
v_call: TRBV7-3
cdr3_aa: CASSLVPSGTDTQYF

j_call: TRBJ2-1
v_call: TRBV4-3
cdr3_aa: CASSQDRTSGNSNEQFF

j_call: TRBJ1-2
v_call: TRBV18
cdr3_aa: CASSPPDRANYGYTF

j_call: TRBJ1-4
v_call: TRBV2
cdr3_aa: CASRQVATNEKLFF

j_call: TRBJ2-7
v_call: TRBV6-1
cdr3_aa: CASSEAARTYEQYF

j_call: TRBJ2-1
v_call: TRBV30
cdr3_aa: CAWDLRYSNEQFF

j_call: TRBJ2-1
v_call: TRBV27
cdr3_aa: CASSQPGQGSNEQFF

j_call: TRBJ2-4
v_call: TRBV30
cdr3_aa: CAWSTPGLAFQYF

j_call: TRBJ1-5
v_call: TRBV19
cdr3_aa: CASKGGALSDQPQHF

j_call: TRBJ2-7
v_call: TRBV5-1
cdr3_aa: CASSPSSSSYEQYF

j_call: TRBJ2-3
v_call: TRBV4-2
cdr3_aa: CASSQGASGSVTDTQYF

j_call: TRBJ1-4
v_call: TRBV4-1
cdr3_aa: CASSPGTANEKLFF

j_call: TRBJ1-2
v_call: TRBV7-8
cdr3_aa: CASSTPGGYGYTF

j_call: TRBJ2-7
v_call: TRBV4-3
cdr3_aa: CASSQELTSYEQYF

j_call: TRBJ2-2
v_call: TRBV9
cdr3_aa: CASSVGGDPNTGELFF

j_call: TRBJ2-7
v_call: TRBV30
cdr3_aa: CAWRRGGYEQYF

j_call: TRBJ2-7
v_call: TRBV13
cdr3_aa: CASSFRSIEYEQYF

j_call: TRBJ2-3
v_call: TRBV7-9
cdr3_aa: CASSTGLAGGDTQYF

j_call: TRBJ2-3
v_call: TRBV9
cdr3_aa: CASSVGASDGTDTQYF

j_call: TRBJ2-3
v_call: TRBV5-1
cdr3_aa: CASRSGSLNTDTQYF

j_call: TRBJ2-1
v_call: TRBV5-1
cdr3_aa: CASSRRLAGGNNEQFF

j_call: TRBJ2-4
v_call: TRBV19
cdr3_aa: CASSTGGAIPTTAKNIQYF

j_call: TRBJ1-2
v_call: TRBV7-2
cdr3_aa: CASSLAQGYGYTF

j_call: TRBJ1-1
v_call: TRBV9
cdr3_aa: CASSVDGVSEAFF

j_call: TRBJ1-2
v_call: TRBV6-6
cdr3_aa: CASSYQGQAHDGYTF

j_call: TRBJ1-5
v_call: TRBV5-7
cdr3_aa: CANPLDRVRQPQHF

j_call: TRBJ2-1
v_call: TRBV4-1
cdr3_aa: CASSQEGGDNEQFF

j_call: TRBJ1-2
v_call: TRBV15
cdr3_aa: CATSPGRADYGYTF

j_call: TRBJ1-3
v_call: TRBV29-1
cdr3_aa: CSVEGAGTIYF

j_call: TRBJ2-5
v_call: TRBV29-1
cdr3_aa: CSVGLAETQYF

j_call: TRBJ2-1
v_call: TRBV19
cdr3_aa: CASSTTSGAYNEQFF

j_call: TRBJ2-5
v_call: TRBV19
cdr3_aa: CASSTNSQETQYF

j_call: TRBJ2-1
v_call: TRBV7-2
cdr3_aa: CASSLIAGINEQFF

j_call: TRBJ2-1
v_call: TRBV30
cdr3_aa: CAWSTDTNEQFF

j_call: TRBJ2-1
v_call: TRBV4-1
cdr3_aa: CASSQGPQREKEQFF

j_call: TRBJ1-3
v_call: TRBV19
cdr3_aa: CASSIWPGNTIYF

j_call: TRBJ2-1
v_call: TRBV12-5
cdr3_aa: CASGSLSMTGRSSYNEQFF

j_call: TRBJ2-1
v_call: TRBV10-1
cdr3_aa: CASTPHRGYNEQFF

j_call: TRBJ2-1
v_call: TRBV9
cdr3_aa: CASSAPPAYNEQFF

j_call: TRBJ1-2
v_call: TRBV9
cdr3_aa: CASSAGTDNYGYTF